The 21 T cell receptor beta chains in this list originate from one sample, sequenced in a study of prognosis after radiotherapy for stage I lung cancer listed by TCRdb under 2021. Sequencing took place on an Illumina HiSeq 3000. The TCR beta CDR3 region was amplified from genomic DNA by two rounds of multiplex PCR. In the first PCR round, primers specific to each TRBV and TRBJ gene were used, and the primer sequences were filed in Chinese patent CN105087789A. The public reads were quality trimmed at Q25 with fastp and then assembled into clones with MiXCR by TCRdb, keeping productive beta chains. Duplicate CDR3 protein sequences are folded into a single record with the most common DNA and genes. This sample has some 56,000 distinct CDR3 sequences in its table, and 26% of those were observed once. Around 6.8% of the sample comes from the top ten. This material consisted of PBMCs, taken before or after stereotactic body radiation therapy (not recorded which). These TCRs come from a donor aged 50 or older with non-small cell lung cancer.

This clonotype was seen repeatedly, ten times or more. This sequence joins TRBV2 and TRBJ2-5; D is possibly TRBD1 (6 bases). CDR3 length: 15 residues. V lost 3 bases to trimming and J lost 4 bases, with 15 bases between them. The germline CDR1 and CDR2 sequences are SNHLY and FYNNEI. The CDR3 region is CASSDRVVGGETQYF. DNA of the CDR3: TGTGCCAGCAGTGATCGGGTTGTAGGGGGAGAGACCCAGTACTTC.

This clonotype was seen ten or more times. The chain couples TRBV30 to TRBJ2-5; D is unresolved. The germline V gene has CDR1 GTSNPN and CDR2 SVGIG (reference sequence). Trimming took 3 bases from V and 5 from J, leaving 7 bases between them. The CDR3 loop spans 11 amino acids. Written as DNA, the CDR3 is TGTGCCTGGAGGGATGCCGAGACCCAGTACTTC. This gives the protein CAWRDAETQYF. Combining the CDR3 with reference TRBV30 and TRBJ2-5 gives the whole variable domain SQTIHQWPATLVQPVGSPLSLECTVEGTSNPNLYWYRQAAGRGLQLLFYSVGIGQISSEVPQNLSASRPQDRQFILSSKKLLLSDSGFYLCAWRDAETQYFGPGTRLLVL.

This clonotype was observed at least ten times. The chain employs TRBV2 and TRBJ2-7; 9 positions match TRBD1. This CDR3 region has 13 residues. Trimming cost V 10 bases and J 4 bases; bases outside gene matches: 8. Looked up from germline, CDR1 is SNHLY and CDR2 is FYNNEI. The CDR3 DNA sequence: TGTGCCACTGCGCGGACAGGGGCTTACGAGCAGTACTTC. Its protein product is CATARTGAYEQYF.

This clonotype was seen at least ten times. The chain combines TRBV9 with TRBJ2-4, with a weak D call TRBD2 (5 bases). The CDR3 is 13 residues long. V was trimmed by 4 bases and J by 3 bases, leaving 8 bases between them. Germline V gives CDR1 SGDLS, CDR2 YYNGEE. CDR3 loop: CASSPRGKNIQYF. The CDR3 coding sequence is TGTGCCAGCAGCCCCCGGGGCAAAAACATTCAGTACTTC.

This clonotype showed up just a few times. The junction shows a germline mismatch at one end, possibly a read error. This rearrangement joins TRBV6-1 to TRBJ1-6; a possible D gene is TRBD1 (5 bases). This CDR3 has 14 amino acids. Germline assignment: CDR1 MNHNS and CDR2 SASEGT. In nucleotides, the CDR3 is TGTGCCAGCAGTAAACAGGAGAGGAATTCAACCCTCCACTTT. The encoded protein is CASSKQERNSTLHF.

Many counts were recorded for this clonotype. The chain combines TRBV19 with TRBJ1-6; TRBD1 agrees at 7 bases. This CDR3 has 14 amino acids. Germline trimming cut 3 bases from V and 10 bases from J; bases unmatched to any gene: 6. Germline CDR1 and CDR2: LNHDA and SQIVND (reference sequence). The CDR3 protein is CASSIGQGGSPLHF. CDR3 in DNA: TGTGCCAGTAGTATTGGGCAGGGGGGCTCACCCCTCCACTTT.

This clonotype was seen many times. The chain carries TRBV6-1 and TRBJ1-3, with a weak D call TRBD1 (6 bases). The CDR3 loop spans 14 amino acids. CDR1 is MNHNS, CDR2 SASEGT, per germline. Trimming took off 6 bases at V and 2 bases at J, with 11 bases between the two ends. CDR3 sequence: CASRDSPPGNTIYF. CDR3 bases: TGTGCCAGCAGGGACAGTCCTCCTGGAAACACCATATATTTT.

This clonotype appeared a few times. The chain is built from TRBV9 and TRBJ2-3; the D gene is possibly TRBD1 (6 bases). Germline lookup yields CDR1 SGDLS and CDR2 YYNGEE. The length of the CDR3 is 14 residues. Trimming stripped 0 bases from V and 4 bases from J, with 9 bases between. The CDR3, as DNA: TGTGCCAGCAGCGTAGACGGGACACCAGATACGCAGTATTTT. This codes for CASSVDGTPDTQYF.

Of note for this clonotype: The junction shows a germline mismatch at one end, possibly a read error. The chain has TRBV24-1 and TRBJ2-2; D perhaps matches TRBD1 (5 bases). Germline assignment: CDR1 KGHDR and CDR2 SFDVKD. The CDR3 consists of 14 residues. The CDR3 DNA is TGTGCCACCAGTCAAATTCAGGGTGGCGTGGAGCTGTCTTTT. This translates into CATSQIQGGVELSF.

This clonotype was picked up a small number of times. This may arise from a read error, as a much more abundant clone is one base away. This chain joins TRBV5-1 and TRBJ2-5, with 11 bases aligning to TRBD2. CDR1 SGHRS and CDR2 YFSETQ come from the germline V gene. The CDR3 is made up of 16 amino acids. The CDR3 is CASSTNSGGALEAQYF. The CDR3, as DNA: TGCGCCAGCAGCACAAATAGCGGGGGGGCTCTAGAGGCCCAGTACTTC.

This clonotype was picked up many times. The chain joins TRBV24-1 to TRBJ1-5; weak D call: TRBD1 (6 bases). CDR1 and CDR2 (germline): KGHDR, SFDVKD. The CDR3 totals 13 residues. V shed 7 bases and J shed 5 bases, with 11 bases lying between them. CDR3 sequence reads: CATRNRDDQPQHF. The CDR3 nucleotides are TGTGCCACCAGGAACAGGGACGATCAGCCCCAGCATTTT.

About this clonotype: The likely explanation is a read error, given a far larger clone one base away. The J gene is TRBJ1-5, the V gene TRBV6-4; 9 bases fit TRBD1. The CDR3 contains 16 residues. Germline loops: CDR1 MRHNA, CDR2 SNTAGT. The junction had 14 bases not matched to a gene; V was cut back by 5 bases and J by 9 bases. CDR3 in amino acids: CASSSPGQGGLGPQHF. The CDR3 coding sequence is TGTGCCAGCAGTTCTCCGGGACAGGGAGGTCTGGGGCCCCAGCATTTT.

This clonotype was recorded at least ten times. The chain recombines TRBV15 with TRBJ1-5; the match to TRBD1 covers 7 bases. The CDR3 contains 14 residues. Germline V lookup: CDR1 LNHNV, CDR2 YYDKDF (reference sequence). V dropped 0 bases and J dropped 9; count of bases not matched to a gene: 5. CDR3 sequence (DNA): TGTGCCACCAGCAGAGATGAGGGGGCACGGCCCCAGCATTTT. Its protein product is CATSRDEGARPQHF. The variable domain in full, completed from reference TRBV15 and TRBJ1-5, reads DAMVIQNPRYQVTQFGKPVTLSCSQTLNHNVMYWYQQKSSQAPKLLFHYYDKDFNNEADTPDNFQSRRPNTSFCFLDIRSPGLGDTAMYLCATSRDEGARPQHFGDGTRLSIL.

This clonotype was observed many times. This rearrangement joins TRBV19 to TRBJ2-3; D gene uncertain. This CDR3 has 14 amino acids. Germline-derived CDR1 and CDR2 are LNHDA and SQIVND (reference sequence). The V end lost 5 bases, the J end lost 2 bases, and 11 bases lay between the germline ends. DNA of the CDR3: TGTGCCAGTAGTGGTCAGGTACTCACAGATACGCAGTATTTT. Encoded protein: CASSGQVLTDTQYF.

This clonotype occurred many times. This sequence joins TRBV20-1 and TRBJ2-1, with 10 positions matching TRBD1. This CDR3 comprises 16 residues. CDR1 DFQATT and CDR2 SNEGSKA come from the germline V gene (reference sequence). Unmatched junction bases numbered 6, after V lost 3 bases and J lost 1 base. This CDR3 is CSARGPDRGSYNEQFF. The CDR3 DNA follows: TGCAGTGCTAGGGGTCCGGACAGGGGGTCCTACAATGAGCAGTTCTTC.

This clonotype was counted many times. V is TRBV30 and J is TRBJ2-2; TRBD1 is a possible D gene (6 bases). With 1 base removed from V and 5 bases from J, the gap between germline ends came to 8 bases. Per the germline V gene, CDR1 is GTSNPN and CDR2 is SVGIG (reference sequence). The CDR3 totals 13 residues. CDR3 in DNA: TGTGCCTGGAGTGGGGGGACAACCGGGGAGCTGTTTTTT. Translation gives CAWSGGTTGELFF.

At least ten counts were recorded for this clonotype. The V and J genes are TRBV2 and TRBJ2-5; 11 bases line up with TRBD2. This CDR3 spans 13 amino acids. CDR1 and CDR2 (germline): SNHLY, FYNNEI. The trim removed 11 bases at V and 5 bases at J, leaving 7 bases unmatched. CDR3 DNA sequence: TGTGCCTCCTCGACTAGCGGGGCTGAGACCCAGTACTTC. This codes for CASSTSGAETQYF. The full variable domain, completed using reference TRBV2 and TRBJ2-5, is EPEVTQTPSHQVTQMGQEVILRCVPISNHLYFYWYRQILGQKVEFLVSFYNNEISEKSEIFDDQFSVERPDGSNFTLKIRSTKLEDSAMYFCASSTSGAETQYFGPGTRLLVL.

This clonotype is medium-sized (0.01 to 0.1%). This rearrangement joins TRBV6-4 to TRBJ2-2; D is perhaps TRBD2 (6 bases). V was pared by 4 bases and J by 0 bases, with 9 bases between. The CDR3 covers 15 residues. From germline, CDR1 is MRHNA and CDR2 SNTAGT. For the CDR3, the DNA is TGTGCCAGCAGTGCGGACTATCCGAACACCGGGGAGCTGTTTTTT. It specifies CASSADYPNTGELFF.

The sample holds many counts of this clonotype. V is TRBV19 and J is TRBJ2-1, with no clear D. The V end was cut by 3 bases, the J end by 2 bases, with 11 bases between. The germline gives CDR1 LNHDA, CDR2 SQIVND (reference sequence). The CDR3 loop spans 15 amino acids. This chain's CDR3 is CASSILEAAYNEQFF. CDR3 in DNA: TGTGCCAGTAGTATCCTCGAGGCGGCCTACAATGAGCAGTTCTTC.

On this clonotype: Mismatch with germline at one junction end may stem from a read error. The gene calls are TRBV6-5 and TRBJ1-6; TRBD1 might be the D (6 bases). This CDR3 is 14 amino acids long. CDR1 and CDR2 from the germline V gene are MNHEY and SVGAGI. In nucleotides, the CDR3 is TGTGCCAGCAGATTGGTCAGGGGTTTCTCACCCCCCCACTTT. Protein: CASRLVRGFSPPHF.

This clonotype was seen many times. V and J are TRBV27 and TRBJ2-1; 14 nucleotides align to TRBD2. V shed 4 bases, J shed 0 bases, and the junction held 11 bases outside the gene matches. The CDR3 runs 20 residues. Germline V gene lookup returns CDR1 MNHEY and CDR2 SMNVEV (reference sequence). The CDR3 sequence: CASSSLGTSGGRSSYNEQFF. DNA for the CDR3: TGTGCCAGCAGTTCCTTAGGGACTAGCGGGGGAAGAAGCTCCTACAATGAGCAGTTCTTC.